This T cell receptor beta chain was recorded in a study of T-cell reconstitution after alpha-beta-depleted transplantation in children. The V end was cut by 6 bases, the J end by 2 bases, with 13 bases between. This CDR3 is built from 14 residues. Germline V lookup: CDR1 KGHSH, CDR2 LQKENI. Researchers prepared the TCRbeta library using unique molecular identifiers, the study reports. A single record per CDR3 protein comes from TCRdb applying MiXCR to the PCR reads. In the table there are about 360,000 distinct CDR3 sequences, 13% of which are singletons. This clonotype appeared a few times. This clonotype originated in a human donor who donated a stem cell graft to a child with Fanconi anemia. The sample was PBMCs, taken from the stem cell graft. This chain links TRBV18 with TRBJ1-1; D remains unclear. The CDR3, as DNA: TGTGCCAGCTCCGAATGGACGGGCAACACTGAAGCTTTCTTT. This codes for CASSEWTGNTEAFF.